This is a list of T cell receptor beta chains from one sample in a study of blood T cell repertoires in COVID-19. Profiling relied on immunoSEQ multiplex PCR, and the TCRdb table lists in-frame clones only, not all of them. The sample lists some 95,000 clones; around 80% were seen once. The sample consisted of peripheral blood. Receptor source: a man aged 65-85 years with acute or convalescent COVID-19. CDR3s include the opening cysteine and the closing phenylalanine or tryptophan. The order of the fields is D gene, clone size, J gene, V gene, CDR3 protein, CDR3 DNA. A D gene is named only where the DNA matches it firmly. Clone size is not always given. Where it is, it says once, few, many or a class for expanded clones.

D gene: .; clone size: .; J gene: TRBJ2-1; V gene: TRBV9; CDR3 protein: CASGGGASSYNEQFF; CDR3 DNA: TGTGCCAGCGGTGGAGGTGCCAGCTCCTACAATGAGCAGTTCTTC
D gene: TRBD1; clone size: once; J gene: TRBJ1-4; V gene: TRBV2; CDR3 protein: CASSENRGGEKLFF; CDR3 DNA: TGTGCCAGCAGTGAAAACAGGGGTGGTGAAAAACTGTTTTTT
D gene: TRBD2; clone size: .; J gene: TRBJ2-3; V gene: TRBV7-2; CDR3 protein: CASSLGTSGGRTDTQYF; CDR3 DNA: TGTGCCAGCAGCTTAGGGACTAGCGGGGGTCGGACAGATACGCAGTATTTT
D gene: .; clone size: .; J gene: TRBJ2-2; V gene: TRBV18; CDR3 protein: CASSPPGRDGELFF; CDR3 DNA: TGTGCCAGCTCACCACCCGGGAGAGACGGGGAGCTGTTTTTT
D gene: TRBD1; clone size: .; J gene: TRBJ2-2; V gene: TRBV24-1; CDR3 protein: CATSDSGTGEVWTGELFF; CDR3 DNA: TGTGCCACCAGTGATTCAGGGACAGGGGAAGTGTGGACCGGGGAGCTGTTTTTT
D gene: .; clone size: many; J gene: TRBJ1-1; V gene: TRBV6-5; CDR3 protein: CASSYSRGPGTEAFF; CDR3 DNA: TGTGCCAGCAGTTACTCGAGAGGGCCGGGCACTGAAGCTTTCTTT
D gene: TRBD2; clone size: .; J gene: TRBJ2-1; V gene: TRBV5-1; CDR3 protein: CASSRVGTSGMGEQFF; CDR3 DNA: TGCGCCAGCAGCCGGGTCGGGACTAGCGGGATGGGTGAGCAGTTCTTC
D gene: .; clone size: once; J gene: TRBJ2-1; V gene: TRBV2; CDR3 protein: CASSLRTGRDEQFF; CDR3 DNA: TGTGCCAGCAGTCTTCGAACAGGGAGGGATGAGCAGTTCTTC
D gene: .; clone size: .; J gene: TRBJ2-1; V gene: TRBV7-9; CDR3 protein: CASSLDSSYNEQFF; CDR3 DNA: TGTGCCAGCAGCTTAGATAGCTCCTACAATGAGCAGTTCTTC
D gene: .; clone size: .; J gene: TRBJ1-6; V gene: TRBV19; CDR3 protein: CASRTDSSYNSPLHF; CDR3 DNA: TGTGCCAGTAGAACCGACAGCTCCTATAATTCACCCCTCCACTTT
D gene: .; clone size: .; J gene: TRBJ1-1; V gene: TRBV10-2; CDR3 protein: CASSAGGGARGTEAFF; CDR3 DNA: TGCGCCAGCAGTGCCGGAGGAGGGGCGCGGGGCACTGAAGCTTTCTTT
D gene: TRBD1; clone size: few; J gene: TRBJ1-6; V gene: TRBV5-1; CDR3 protein: CASSLSGQVFSPLHF; CDR3 DNA: TGCGCCAGCAGCTTAAGTGGACAGGTGTTTTCACCCCTCCACTTT
D gene: TRBD1; clone size: .; J gene: TRBJ1-5; V gene: TRBV24-1; CDR3 protein: CATSDQQGGNQPQHF; CDR3 DNA: TGTGCCACCAGTGATCAACAGGGGGGCAATCAGCCCCAGCATTTT
D gene: TRBD2; clone size: .; J gene: TRBJ2-7; V gene: TRBV5-1; CDR3 protein: CASSLRAGLAGVSYEQYF; CDR3 DNA: TGCGCCAGCAGCTTGAGGGCCGGACTAGCGGGTGTCTCCTACGAGCAGTACTTC
D gene: TRBD2; clone size: .; J gene: TRBJ2-7; V gene: TRBV18; CDR3 protein: CASSPGLAGTYEQYF; CDR3 DNA: TGTGCCAGCTCACCAGGACTAGCGGGGACATACGAGCAGTACTTC
D gene: TRBD1; clone size: .; J gene: TRBJ1-5; V gene: TRBV7-2; CDR3 protein: CASSLWTGSNQPQHF; CDR3 DNA: TGTGCCAGCAGCTTATGGACAGGGAGCAATCAGCCCCAGCATTTT
D gene: .; clone size: .; J gene: TRBJ1-1; V gene: TRBV23-1; CDR3 protein: CASRYPAGGPHTEAFF; CDR3 DNA: TGCGCCAGCAGATATCCAGCGGGGGGTCCCCACACTGAAGCTTTCTTT
D gene: .; clone size: .; J gene: TRBJ2-5; V gene: TRBV2; CDR3 protein: CASSDRLVGETQYF; CDR3 DNA: TGTGCCAGCAGTGATAGGCTAGTAGGAGAGACCCAGTACTTC
D gene: .; clone size: .; J gene: TRBJ2-7; V gene: TRBV2; CDR3 protein: CASSEAAVSSYEQYF; CDR3 DNA: TGTGCCAGCAGTGAAGCGGCGGTTAGCTCCTACGAGCAGTACTTC
D gene: .; clone size: .; J gene: TRBJ1-5; V gene: TRBV10-2; CDR3 protein: CASTTDPGSIQPQHF; CDR3 DNA: TGCGCCAGCACCACAGATCCGGGGAGTATCCAGCCCCAGCATTTT
D gene: .; clone size: .; J gene: TRBJ1-1; V gene: TRBV19; CDR3 protein: CASSIVSGNTEAFF; CDR3 DNA: TGTGCCAGTAGTATAGTATCAGGGAACACTGAAGCTTTCTTT
D gene: TRBD1; clone size: .; J gene: TRBJ1-6; V gene: TRBV19; CDR3 protein: CASSIGDRPLHF; CDR3 DNA: TGTGCCAGTAGTATAGGGGACAGACCCCTCCACTTT
D gene: TRBD1; clone size: once; J gene: TRBJ1-6; V gene: TRBV7-9; CDR3 protein: CASSSDRPSPLHF; CDR3 DNA: TGTGCCAGCAGCTCGGACAGGCCCTCACCCCTCCACTTT
D gene: .; clone size: few; J gene: TRBJ1-2; V gene: TRBV19; CDR3 protein: CASSIESVGYTF; CDR3 DNA: TGTGCCAGTAGTATAGAATCGGTCGGCTACACCTTC
D gene: TRBD1; clone size: .; J gene: TRBJ1-1; V gene: TRBV2; CDR3 protein: CASSSSLRQGRDTEAFF; CDR3 DNA: TGTGCCAGCAGTTCCAGCCTAAGACAGGGTCGGGACACTGAAGCTTTCTTT
D gene: .; clone size: few; J gene: TRBJ1-6; V gene: TRBV6-1; CDR3 protein: CASSDSLSYNSPLHF; CDR3 DNA: TGTGCCAGCAGTGATAGTCTCTCCTATAATTCACCCCTCCACTTT
D gene: .; clone size: .; J gene: TRBJ1-2; V gene: TRBV5-1; CDR3 protein: CASSLARQAGDDGYTF; CDR3 DNA: TGCGCCAGCAGCTTGGCAAGACAGGCGGGGGACGATGGCTACACCTTC
D gene: .; clone size: .; J gene: TRBJ1-6; V gene: TRBV6-5; CDR3 protein: CASGRESYNSPLHF; CDR3 DNA: TGTGCCAGCGGCCGGGAATCCTATAATTCACCCCTCCACTTT
D gene: .; clone size: .; J gene: TRBJ1-5; V gene: TRBV27; CDR3 protein: CASSPLGPAGQPQHF; CDR3 DNA: TGTGCCAGCAGTCCTTTGGGCCCTGCAGGGCAGCCCCAGCATTTT
D gene: TRBD1; clone size: .; J gene: TRBJ1-2; V gene: TRBV9; CDR3 protein: CASSVEGQAAYGYTF; CDR3 DNA: TGTGCCAGCAGCGTAGAGGGACAGGCCGCCTATGGCTACACCTTC
D gene: TRBD1; clone size: .; J gene: TRBJ2-2; V gene: TRBV24-1; CDR3 protein: CATSDLDRGKSTGELFF; CDR3 DNA: TGTGCCACCAGTGACCTGGACAGGGGGAAATCCACCGGGGAGCTGTTTTTT
D gene: .; clone size: .; J gene: TRBJ1-1; V gene: TRBV5-6; CDR3 protein: CASLRGENTEAFF; CDR3 DNA: TGTGCCAGCCTTCGGGGAGAGAACACTGAAGCTTTCTTT
D gene: .; clone size: .; J gene: TRBJ1-5; V gene: TRBV28; CDR3 protein: CASSLTGGNQPQHF; CDR3 DNA: TGTGCCAGCAGTCTGACAGGAGGCAATCAGCCCCAGCATTTT
D gene: TRBD1; clone size: once; J gene: TRBJ1-2; V gene: TRBV2; CDR3 protein: CASSERGRNYGYTF; CDR3 DNA: TGTGCCAGCAGTGAAAGGGGGCGAAACTATGGCTACACCTTC
D gene: TRBD2; clone size: .; J gene: TRBJ2-3; V gene: TRBV19; CDR3 protein: CASSSSGGISVTQYF; CDR3 DNA: TGTGCCAGTAGCTCTAGCGGGGGGATTTCTGTTACGCAGTATTTT
D gene: .; clone size: .; J gene: TRBJ1-2; V gene: TRBV6-1; CDR3 protein: CASSERGGIYGYTF; CDR3 DNA: TGTGCCAGCAGTGAAAGGGGAGGGATCTATGGCTACACCTTC
D gene: .; clone size: once; J gene: TRBJ1-1; V gene: TRBV28; CDR3 protein: CASSLPGMGAFF; CDR3 DNA: TGTGCCAGCAGTTTACCGGGAATGGGAGCTTTCTTT
D gene: .; clone size: .; J gene: TRBJ2-7; V gene: TRBV28; CDR3 protein: CASSTYEQYF; CDR3 DNA: TGTGCCAGCAGCACCTACGAGCAGTACTTC
D gene: .; clone size: few; J gene: TRBJ1-5; V gene: TRBV12-3/TRBV12-4; CDR3 protein: CASSLGVDQPQHF; CDR3 DNA: TGTGCCAGCAGCCTAGGGGTGGATCAGCCCCAGCATTTT
D gene: .; clone size: .; J gene: TRBJ1-1; V gene: TRBV7-8; CDR3 protein: CASSPPGNRGAGAFF; CDR3 DNA: TGTGCCAGCAGCCCACCAGGAAATCGGGGGGCTGGAGCTTTCTTT
D gene: TRBD1; clone size: .; J gene: TRBJ1-1; V gene: TRBV6-1; CDR3 protein: CASSELLGQGSAAEAFF; CDR3 DNA: TGTGCCAGCAGTGAATTATTGGGACAGGGGAGTGCCGCTGAAGCTTTCTTT
D gene: TRBD2; clone size: .; J gene: TRBJ2-1; V gene: TRBV24-1; CDR3 protein: CAAGRGSYNEQFF; CDR3 DNA: TGTGCCGCCGGGAGGGGTTCCTACAATGAGCAGTTCTTC
D gene: .; clone size: .; J gene: TRBJ1-2; V gene: TRBV9; CDR3 protein: CASSVREDYGYTF; CDR3 DNA: TGTGCCAGCAGCGTCCGGGAGGACTATGGCTACACCTTC
D gene: TRBD1; clone size: .; J gene: TRBJ2-5; V gene: TRBV28; CDR3 protein: CASSSGQGKGTRETQYF; CDR3 DNA: TGTGCCAGCAGCTCTGGACAGGGTAAGGGGACAAGAGAGACCCAGTACTTC
D gene: .; clone size: .; J gene: TRBJ1-6; V gene: TRBV18; CDR3 protein: CASSPRSAMNSPLHF; CDR3 DNA: TGTGCCAGCTCACCACGCTCAGCGATGAATTCACCCCTCCACTTT
D gene: .; clone size: .; J gene: TRBJ2-5; V gene: TRBV19; CDR3 protein: CASSPNRDQETQYF; CDR3 DNA: TGTGCCAGTAGTCCGAACCGGGACCAAGAGACCCAGTACTTC
D gene: TRBD2; clone size: .; J gene: TRBJ2-7; V gene: TRBV29-1; CDR3 protein: CSVISGREYEQYF; CDR3 DNA: TGCAGCGTTATTAGCGGGAGGGAATACGAGCAGTACTTC
D gene: .; clone size: .; J gene: TRBJ2-2; V gene: TRBV7-9; CDR3 protein: CASSLGPTGKRVQTGELFF; CDR3 DNA: TGTGCCAGCAGCTTAGGTCCAACAGGGAAAAGGGTCCAAACCGGGGAGCTGTTTTTT
D gene: TRBD1; clone size: once; J gene: TRBJ1-2; V gene: TRBV27; CDR3 protein: CASSLYSTTGGDGYTF; CDR3 DNA: TGTGCCAGCAGTCTATATTCCACAACAGGGGGCGATGGCTACACCTTC